This T cell receptor (beta chain) was found in a study of cytotoxic CD8 clonotypes in ibrutinib-treated CLL. In the study overall: Outcomes included roughly 24 partial and 2 complete responses; after median around 65 months, roughly 15 stayed remitted and 12 progressed. Study-wide findings and caveats: The public clonotypes identified were infrequent and showed contraction or stability on treatment.

Remarks on this clone: No antigen is known for it.

As input for TCR beta libraries, about 1.9 micrograms of genomic DNA came from cryopreserved PBMCs. With 1 base clipped from V and 1 base from J, the junction kept 0 bases outside the gene matches. The CDR3 loop spans 15 amino acids. CDR1 is PRHDT, CDR2 FYEKMQ, per germline (reference sequence). The protocol was immunoSEQ multiplex PCR, while the TCRdb copy is restricted to in-frame clones and leaves out a portion. The sample has more than 150,000 clones; over 55% are singletons. The chain recombines TRBV13 with TRBJ2-3, with 9 bases lining up with TRBD2. The material sequenced was PBMCs, taken after 24 months of ibrutinib treatment. The TCR was taken from a human donor with chronic lymphocytic leukemia. The CDR3 DNA follows: TGTGCCAGCAGCTTAGCTAGCGGGGGCACAGATACGCAGTATTTT. Translating it yields CASSLASGGTDTQYF.